What follows are 11 T cell receptor beta chains derived from one specimen sequenced in a study of blood T cell repertoires in COVID-19. Some clones are missing from TCRdb's copy, which holds only in-frame ones; the method was immunoSEQ multiplex PCR. The sample consists of roughly 80,000 clones, 90% to 95% of them appearing once. The specimen was peripheral blood. The receptors stem from a man in his 60s with acute or convalescent COVID-19.

V gene TRBV7-2 combines with J gene TRBJ2-7, with 9 bases matching TRBD1. CDR3 size: 14 residues. Germline V gene data show CDR1 as SGHTA and CDR2 as FQGNSA. Germline trimming cut 2 bases from V and 7 bases from J; bases unmatched to any gene: 6. Here the CDR3 reads CASSLNRGQGEQYF. The CDR3 bases are TGTGCCAGCAGCTTAAACAGGGGGCAGGGGGAGCAGTACTTC. The full variable domain, completed using reference TRBV7-2 and TRBJ2-7, is GAGVSQSPSNKVTEKGKDVELRCDPISGHTALYWYRQSLGQGLEFLIYFQGNSAPDKSGLPSDRFSAERTGGSVSTLTIQRTQQEDSAVYLCASSLNRGQGEQYFGPGTRLTVT.

The DNA of the CDR3 is TGTGCCAGCAGCTTGGGGGTCAGGCCCTCCTACGAGCAGTACTTC. This codes for CASSLGVRPSYEQYF. The chain employs TRBV5-6 and TRBJ2-7, with D unclear. V was trimmed by 0 bases and J by 0 bases, leaving 10 bases between them. CDR1 SGHDT and CDR2 YYEEEE come from the germline V gene. The CDR3 extends over 15 amino acids. Full variable domain (rest looked up from reference TRBV5-6 and TRBJ2-7): DAGVTQSPTHLIKTRGQQVTLRCSPKSGHDTVSWYQQALGQGPQFIFQYYEEEERQRGNFPDRFSGHQFPNYSSELNVNALLLGDSALYLCASSLGVRPSYEQYFGPGTRLTVT.

The CDR3 reads CASSFRRLNYEQYF. CDR3 nucleotides: TGTGCCAGCAGTTTCCGGAGACTTAACTACGAGCAGTACTTC. V is TRBV6-5 and J is TRBJ2-7; D remains ambiguous. Germline V CDR1 and CDR2: MNHEY, SVGAGI. The CDR3 loop spans 14 amino acids. V was cut by 4 bases and J by 3 bases, with 13 bases left in between.

A single count supports this clone. V is TRBV19 and J is TRBJ1-1; TRBD1 matches at 9 bases. This CDR3 has 14 amino acids. From germline, CDR1 is LNHDA and CDR2 SQIVND (reference sequence). V lost 5 bases, J lost 1 base, and 2 bases stayed unmatched. This CDR3 reads CASSYRGQNTEAFF. The CDR3 nucleotides are TGTGCCAGTAGTTACAGGGGGCAGAACACTGAAGCTTTCTTT.

V and J are TRBV7-9 and TRBJ1-2, with D hard to call. CDR3 length: 15 amino acids. The germline V gene has CDR1 SEHNR and CDR2 FQNEAQ (reference sequence). Trimming cost V 1 base and J 4 bases, with 13 bases left between them. In DNA, the CDR3 is TGTGCCAGCAGCTTAGTGGGCCTACTCTCCTATGGCTACACCTTC. It translates to CASSLVGLLSYGYTF.

This clone appeared a single time. This sequence joins TRBV5-6 and TRBJ2-1; D is perhaps TRBD1 (5 bases). V was cut by 6 bases and J by 9 bases, with 10 bases left in between. This CDR3 spans 11 amino acids. Germline V gene lookup returns CDR1 SGHDT and CDR2 YYEEEE. The CDR3 DNA follows: TGTGCCAGCAAAAATAGGGGTGAGCAGTTCTTC. Translation: CASKNRGEQFF.

This clone was observed a handful of times. The chain has TRBV7-2 and TRBJ2-3; D is perhaps TRBD2 (5 bases). The CDR3 length is 18 residues. CDR1 is SGHTA and CDR2 is FQGNSA in the germline V gene. V shed 1 base and J shed 2 bases, with 19 bases lying between them. The chain's CDR3 is CASSLVPTDSTVTDTQYF. The CDR3 DNA follows: TGTGCCAGCAGCTTAGTTCCCACGGACTCGACCGTCACAGATACGCAGTATTTT.

The V and J genes are TRBV19 and TRBJ2-7; 8 bases are shared with TRBD2. Losses at the gene ends were 1 base for V and 5 bases for J; bases not matched to a gene: 13. Germline V gene sequence: CDR1 LNHDA, CDR2 SQIVND (reference sequence). The CDR3 is 17 residues long. The CDR3 is CASSIGQGREEKNEQYF. The CDR3 region has the DNA TGTGCCAGTAGTATAGGGCAGGGGCGGGAGGAGAAGAACGAGCAGTACTTC. The full variable domain, in which reference TRBV19 and TRBJ2-7 provide the parts outside the CDR3, is DGGITQSPKYLFRKEGQNVTLSCEQNLNHDAMYWYRQDPGQGLRLIYYSQIVNDFQKGDIAEGYSVSREKKESFPLTVTSAQKNPTAFYLCASSIGQGREEKNEQYFGPGTRLTVT.

The V and J genes are TRBV7-9 and TRBJ2-7, with TRBD1 identical over 8 bases. The CDR3 totals 14 residues. V lost 7 bases, J lost 5 bases, and 10 bases stayed unmatched. Germline loops: CDR1 SEHNR, CDR2 FQNEAQ (reference sequence). The CDR3: CASTPRTGSHEQYF. CDR3 nucleotides: TGTGCCAGCACCCCCCGGACAGGGTCCCACGAGCAGTACTTC.

The V gene is TRBV2, the J gene TRBJ1-5; 10 bases agree with TRBD1. In germline, CDR1 is SNHLY, CDR2 FYNNEI. V dropped 6 bases and J dropped 2; count of bases not matched to a gene: 4. The CDR3 is 15 amino acids. The DNA of the CDR3 is TGTGCCAGCAGCGACAGGGGGCTAGGCAATCAGCCCCAGCATTTT. This encodes CASSDRGLGNQPQHF.

The chain carries TRBV7-9 and TRBJ2-5, with 7 bases matching TRBD1. Germline-derived CDR1 and CDR2 are SEHNR and FQNEAQ (reference sequence). The trim removed 5 bases at V and 2 bases at J, leaving 2 bases unmatched. The CDR3 is 13 residues long. CDR3 loop: CASSRTGQETQYF. DNA of the CDR3: TGTGCCAGCAGCAGGACAGGTCAAGAGACCCAGTACTTC.